Listed here are 30 T cell receptor beta chains from one sample, sequenced in a study of T cells after yellow fever vaccination. Via MiXCR, TCRdb re-called the 5' RACE reads, giving one row per CDR3 protein. The sample yields roughly 520,000 distinct CDR3 sequences, about a fifth seen once. Source: PBMCs, taken more than 20 days after the first yellow fever vaccination. The receptors come from a young man who received the YFV17D yellow fever vaccine.

V usage is TRBV7-3 and J usage is TRBJ2-2, with 11 bases identical to TRBD1. V lost 5 bases and J lost 1; bases outside the gene matches: 3. Germline lookup yields CDR1 SGHTA and CDR2 FQGTGA. This CDR3 spans 16 amino acids. In nucleotides, the CDR3 is TGTGCCAGCAGCGCAGGGACAGGGGGGAACACCGGGGAGCTGTTTTTT. Translating it yields CASSAGTGGNTGELFF.

This clonotype was picked up one time. Here the CDR3 reads CASSHAPDSYEQYF. The CDR3 nucleotides are TGTGCCAGCAGCCATGCCCCGGACAGTTACGAGCAGTACTTC. V and J are TRBV5-4 and TRBJ2-7; maybe TRBD1 (6 bases). The germline V gene encodes CDR1 SGHNT and CDR2 YYREEE (reference sequence). Trimming removed 4 bases at V and 4 bases at J, with 15 bases between. The CDR3 contains 14 residues.

Only a few counts were recorded for this clonotype. This sequence joins TRBV18 and TRBJ2-2, with D tentatively TRBD1 or TRBD2 (6 bases each). CDR1 KGHSH and CDR2 LQKENI come from the germline V gene. This CDR3 region has 16 residues. V was clipped by 0 bases and J by 2 bases, with 10 bases between them. The CDR3 sequence is CASSPPGGFNTGELFF. The DNA for the CDR3 is TGTGCCAGCTCACCACCCGGGGGCTTTAACACCGGGGAGCTGTTTTTT. The full variable domain, rest sourced from reference TRBV18 and TRBJ2-2, is NAGVMQNPRHLVRRRGQEARLRCSPMKGHSHVYWYRQLPEEGLKFMVYLQKENIIDESGMPKERFSAEFPKEGPSILRIQQVVRGDSAAYFCASSPPGGFNTGELFFGEGSRLTVL.

The genes are TRBV7-9 and TRBJ2-5; 7 nucleotides line up with TRBD2. J lost 5 bases, V lost 8 bases, and 8 bases had no gene match. Germline lookup yields CDR1 SEHNR and CDR2 FQNEAQ (reference sequence). The CDR3 contains 13 residues. Here the CDR3 reads CASGAGVQETQYF. DNA for the CDR3: TGTGCCAGCGGGGCGGGGGTTCAGGAGACCCAGTACTTC.

The sample holds a few counts of this clonotype. The genes are TRBV20-1 and TRBJ2-3; D is ambiguous. Trimming pared 7 bases from V and 2 bases from J, leaving 13 bases between. This CDR3 is built from 13 residues. Germline-derived CDR1 and CDR2 are DFQATT and SNEGSKA (reference sequence). The CDR3 bases are TGCAGTGGCATGCGTCCGCCCACAGATACGCAGTATTTT. It specifies CSGMRPPTDTQYF.

This clonotype was recorded a few times. V is TRBV30 and J is TRBJ1-6; 9 positions match TRBD1. Germline CDR1 reads GTSNPN; CDR2 reads SVGIG (reference sequence). CDR3 size: 13 residues. The V and J ends lost 4 bases and 11 bases, in that order; junction bases with no gene match: 6. The CDR3 DNA sequence: TGTGCCTGGACGGGACAGGGTTTACCACCCCTCCACTTT. Translated: CAWTGQGLPPLHF.

The table lists this clonotype with a few counts. The chain carries TRBV10-2 and TRBJ1-1, with 8 nucleotides matching TRBD1. Looked up from germline, CDR1 is WSHSY and CDR2 is SAAADI. The junction had 4 bases not matched to a gene; V was cut back by 4 bases and J by 3 bases. The CDR3 totals 14 residues. The CDR3 is CASSVSGGDTEAFF. The CDR3 coding sequence is TGCGCCAGCAGTGTCTCAGGGGGCGACACTGAAGCTTTCTTT.

This chain uses TRBV7-2 with TRBJ2-7, with a weak D call TRBD1 (6 bases). Trimming pared 0 bases from V and 5 bases from J, leaving 8 bases between. Germline V lookup: CDR1 SGHTA, CDR2 FQGNSA. The CDR3 length is 13 residues. In DNA form, the CDR3 reads TGTGCCAGCAGCTTAGCGCACAGGGACGAGCAGTACTTC. Amino acid sequence: CASSLAHRDEQYF.

The sample holds many counts of this clonotype. In nucleotides, the CDR3 is TGCGCCAGCAGCCCCTCATCAGGGGGCCCGTCCGGGGAGCTGTTTTTT. Translation: CASSPSSGGPSGELFF. This chain links TRBV5-1 with TRBJ2-2, with TRBD1 matching over 8 bases. The CDR3 contains 16 residues. Trimming took 4 bases from V and 6 from J; bases not matched to a gene: 11. Per germline, CDR1 SGHRS and CDR2 YFSETQ.

This clonotype came up a few times. This chain links TRBV4-1 with TRBJ1-4, with D possibly matching TRBD1 (6 bases). The CDR3 sequence is 15 residues long. Germline V lookup: CDR1 MGHRA, CDR2 YSYEKL. Trimming took 1 base from V and 8 from J, leaving 14 bases between them. In nucleotides, the CDR3 is TGCGCCAGCAGCCAAGTCCGACAGGTACGGGAAAAACTGTTTTTT. It yields the protein CASSQVRQVREKLFF.

A few counts support this clonotype. The J gene is TRBJ1-6, the V gene TRBV5-1; possibly TRBD1 for D (5 bases). With 3 bases removed from V and 10 bases from J, the gap between germline ends came to 14 bases. CDR1 SGHRS and CDR2 YFSETQ come from the germline V gene. The CDR3 spans 14 residues. CDR3 DNA: TGCGCCAGCAGCTGGAGGGACGTTTCCTCACCCCTCCACTTT. Translation: CASSWRDVSSPLHF.

This clonotype was detected a few times. One end of the junction fails to match germline, which may point to a read error. The chain combines TRBV6-5 with TRBJ1-4; tentatively, D is TRBD1 (5 bases). The germline gives CDR1 MNHEY, CDR2 SVGAGI. There are 11 residues in the CDR3. In nucleotides, the CDR3 is TGTGCCAGCAGTTCCCGAGGGGTATGGCATTTT. Amino acids: CASSSRGVWHF.

This clonotype showed up just a few times. CDR3 bases: TGCGCCAGCAGCAGGCCTACTAGCGGGGACTACGAGCAGTACTTC. Translation gives CASSRPTSGDYEQYF. The chain joins TRBV5-1 to TRBJ2-7; TRBD2 aligns across 10 bases. Trimming removed 4 bases from V and 3 bases from J; junction bases left unmatched: 7. The CDR3 length is 15 residues. CDR1 and CDR2 (germline): SGHRS, YFSETQ.

The chain carries TRBV7-2 and TRBJ2-1; 7 positions match TRBD1. V lost 1 base to trimming and J lost 9 bases; unmatched junction nucleotides: 3. Germline V gene sequence: CDR1 SGHTA, CDR2 FQGNSA. The length of the CDR3 is 13 residues. The DNA of the CDR3 is TGTGCCAGCAGCTTAGAGGGGGCAGGTGAGCAGTTCTTC. Translated: CASSLEGAGEQFF.

The chain employs TRBV28 and TRBJ1-2; D gene unclear. Per germline, CDR1 MDHEN and CDR2 SYDVKM. The V end lost 2 bases, the J end lost 5 bases, and 12 bases lay between the germline ends. The CDR3 totals 14 residues. The CDR3 reads CASSLLTVSYGYTF. The CDR3 DNA sequence: TGTGCCAGCAGTTTACTCACAGTTTCTTATGGCTACACCTTC.

The chain combines TRBV30 with TRBJ1-1; TRBD1 aligns across 8 bases. The CDR3 has 14 amino acids. CDR1 is GTSNPN, CDR2 SVGIG, per germline (reference sequence). V lost 0 bases to trimming and J lost 2 bases; unmatched junction nucleotides: 2. CDR3 sequence: CAWSVGQGNTEAFF. CDR3 bases: TGTGCCTGGAGTGTCGGACAGGGTAACACTGAAGCTTTCTTT.

As DNA, the CDR3 is TGTGCCAGCAGCCCGGGACTCGGTTTCAATGAGCAGTTCTTC. Protein: CASSPGLGFNEQFF. The chain has TRBV4-2 and TRBJ2-1, with D perhaps TRBD2 (6 bases). The CDR3 has 14 residues. Germline CDR1 reads LGHNA; CDR2 reads YNFKEQ. V was pared by 4 bases and J by 6 bases, with 13 bases between.

This clonotype occurred a few times. This sequence joins TRBV28 and TRBJ2-1, with 8 positions matching TRBD1. The CDR3 is 17 amino acids. Trimming removed 5 bases from V and 0 bases from J; junction bases left unmatched: 9. Germline V lookup: CDR1 MDHEN, CDR2 SYDVKM. The CDR3 protein is CASSVSTGASSYNEQFF. CDR3 nucleotides: TGTGCCAGCAGTGTCTCGACAGGGGCGAGCTCCTACAATGAGCAGTTCTTC. Variable domain in full (rest from reference TRBV28 and TRBJ2-1): DVKVTQSSRYLVKRTGEKVFLECVQDMDHENMFWYRQDPGLGLRLIYFSYDVKMKEKGDIPEGYSVSREKKERFSLILESASTNQTSMYLCASSVSTGASSYNEQFFGPGTRLTVL.

This clonotype was seen a handful of times. The rearrangement joins TRBV28 to TRBJ1-5; no clear D. The CDR3 contains 13 residues. The V gene's germline CDR1 is MDHEN and CDR2 SYDVKM. Trimming took off 8 bases at V and 3 bases at J, with 11 bases between the two ends. CDR3 amino acids: CASLGVNNQPQHF. The CDR3 coding sequence is TGTGCCAGCTTGGGCGTTAACAATCAGCCCCAGCATTTT.

This clonotype was found a few times. This rearrangement joins TRBV6-1 to TRBJ2-5; 15 bases line up with TRBD2. The V and J ends lost 6 bases and 0 bases, in that order; junction bases with no gene match: 5. Germline-derived CDR1 and CDR2 are MNHNS and SASEGT. This CDR3 is built from 17 residues. The CDR3 DNA reads as TGTGCCAGCAGGACCGGGACTAGCGGGGGGTACCAAGAGACCCAGTACTTC. It yields the protein CASRTGTSGGYQETQYF.

The rearrangement uses TRBV7-2 and TRBJ2-7, with D hard to call. With 8 bases removed from V and 5 bases from J, the gap between germline ends came to 16 bases. Germline assignment: CDR1 SGHTA and CDR2 FQGNSA. The CDR3 runs to 13 residues. CDR3 in amino acids: CASSFQGFHEQYV. In nucleotides, the CDR3 is TGTGCCAGCTCATTCCAAGGGTTCCACGAGCAGTACGTC.

This clonotype has just a few counts. The V call is TRBV2, the J call TRBJ2-5, with D hard to call. Trimming removed 6 bases from V and 4 bases from J, with 9 bases in between. CDR3 size: 12 residues. The germline V gene encodes CDR1 SNHLY and CDR2 FYNNEI. In DNA, the CDR3 is TGTGCCAGCAGCCAGTATTCAGAGACCCAGTACTTC. Amino acid sequence: CASSQYSETQYF.

The chain uses TRBV6-1 and TRBJ2-1, with D unresolved. CDR3 length: 13 amino acids. V lost 1 base to trimming and J lost 9 bases, with 10 bases between them. Germline CDR1 and CDR2: MNHNS and SASEGT. The CDR3 spells CASSEGGRGEQFF. As DNA, the CDR3 is TGTGCCAGCAGTGAAGGTGGAAGAGGTGAGCAGTTCTTC.

This clonotype was seen only a few times. The J gene is TRBJ2-3, the V gene TRBV27; no reliable D call. Germline CDR1 reads MNHEY; CDR2 reads SMNVEV (reference sequence). Trimming took 3 bases from V and 4 from J, leaving 8 bases between them. The CDR3 is 13 residues long. The CDR3 protein is CASSFHSADTQYF. The DNA for the CDR3 is TGTGCCAGCAGTTTTCACAGCGCAGATACGCAGTATTTT.

There are a few counts of this clonotype. The genes are TRBV5-6 and TRBJ1-5; 7 nucleotides agree with TRBD1. This CDR3 is built from 15 residues. Per the germline V gene, CDR1 is SGHDT and CDR2 is YYEEEE. V lost 0 bases, J lost 5 bases, and 5 bases stayed unmatched. The CDR3 reads CASSLDRGRDQPQHF. CDR3 sequence (DNA): TGTGCCAGCAGCTTGGACAGGGGAAGGGATCAGCCCCAGCATTTT.

The V and J genes are TRBV5-1 and TRBJ1-1; 7 positions agree with TRBD1. J gave up 3 bases and V 2 bases, and 7 bases lay outside the gene matches. There are 15 residues in the CDR3. The germline V gene encodes CDR1 SGHRS and CDR2 YFSETQ. CDR3 sequence: CASSFSTGLDTEAFF. DNA of the CDR3: TGCGCCAGCAGCTTCTCGACAGGGTTGGACACTGAAGCTTTCTTT.

The gene calls are TRBV29-1 and TRBJ1-5, with 8 bases aligning to TRBD1. The germline gives CDR1 SQVTM, CDR2 ANQGSEA. The CDR3 length is 14 residues. J lost 5 bases, V lost 7 bases, and 10 bases had no gene match. The CDR3 spells CSASQGDLDQPQHF. The CDR3 DNA sequence: TGCAGCGCCTCACAGGGGGACCTAGATCAGCCCCAGCATTTT.

The chain has TRBV18 and TRBJ2-2; D uncertain. The CDR3 length is 15 residues. V dropped 3 bases and J dropped 1 base, with 9 bases sitting between them. Germline values: CDR1 KGHSH, CDR2 LQKENI. CDR3 region: CASSPRQMNTGELFF. CDR3 DNA sequence: TGTGCCAGCTCACCCCGGCAGATGAACACCGGGGAGCTGTTTTTT.

This clonotype has more than one count but fewer than ten. The chain carries TRBV5-1 and TRBJ2-3, with D possibly TRBD2 on 5 matching bases. CDR1 is SGHRS, CDR2 YFSETQ, per germline. Trimming took 4 bases from V and 2 from J, leaving 14 bases between them. The CDR3 has 15 amino acids. The CDR3 coding sequence is TGCGCCAGCAGCAAAGTGGTCGGGGACACAGATACGCAGTATTTT. This encodes CASSKVVGDTDTQYF.

This clonotype was seen a few times. The chain uses TRBV7-9 and TRBJ1-6; D remains unclear. Trimming cost V 4 bases and J 8 bases, with 6 bases left between them. The CDR3 runs 12 residues. CDR1 is SEHNR and CDR2 is FQNEAQ in the germline V gene (reference sequence). The chain's CDR3 is CASSSLDSPLHF. For the CDR3, the DNA is TGTGCCAGCAGCTCATTAGATTCACCCCTCCACTTT.